One sample yielded the 10 T cell receptor beta chains listed below, sequenced in a study of shared clonotypes between healthy human individuals (dated by TCRdb to about 2020). Library preparation employed the immunoSEQ multiplex PCR assay. TCRdb retrieved this table from immuneACCESS and kept in-frame rearrangements only. Not all clones are present; in checked studies, unresolved V genes account for under half, and no reason is known for the remainder. The sample records over a million clones, more than 60% of which are singletons. The ten largest clonotypes hold nearly 1.5% of the sample. The sample was memory CD4+ T cells sorted from blood. Taken with the paper, the label for cell subset or site translates to: CD45RA-negative fraction. These receptors were obtained from a man younger than 30 in good health.

V and J are TRBV5-1 and TRBJ2-1; maybe TRBD1 (6 bases). CDR1 and CDR2 (germline): SGHRS, YFSETQ. The CDR3 covers 15 residues. V shed 4 bases and J shed 6 bases, with 17 bases lying between them. CDR3 sequence reads: CASSVVDRGGNEQFF. The DNA of the CDR3 is TGCGCCAGCAGCGTGGTGGACAGAGGGGGCAATGAGCAGTTCTTC.

V usage is TRBV5-4 and J usage is TRBJ1-6; D ambiguous. Germline CDR1 and CDR2: SGHNT and YYREEE (reference sequence). The CDR3 spans 15 residues. V lost 1 base and J lost 6, with 11 bases in between. CDR3 nucleotide sequence: TGTGCCAGCAGCTTGAGTGGGAGTATTAATTCACCCCTCCACTTT. Amino acid sequence: CASSLSGSINSPLHF.

V gene TRBV11-3 combines with J gene TRBJ1-6, with 7 bases identical to TRBD1. This CDR3 region has 16 residues. Germline values: CDR1 SGHNT, CDR2 YENEEA. J lost 10 bases, V lost 4 bases, and 13 bases had no gene match. The CDR3 here is CASSSRDSVAISPLHF. The CDR3 DNA follows: TGTGCCAGCAGCTCAAGGGACAGCGTAGCCATCTCACCCCTCCACTTT.

The J gene is TRBJ2-7, the V gene TRBV7-2; 9 bases match TRBD2. Trimming cost V 5 bases and J 3 bases; bases outside gene matches: 8. Germline lookup yields CDR1 SGHTA and CDR2 FQGNSA. CDR3 length equals 15 residues. The CDR3 sequence is CASSAFSGRVYEQYF. In DNA, the CDR3 is TGTGCCAGCAGCGCCTTTAGCGGGAGAGTCTACGAGCAGTACTTC.

The gene calls are TRBV10-1 and TRBJ1-6, with TRBD1 matching over 9 bases. The CDR3 sequence is 12 residues long. Per germline, CDR1 WNHNN and CDR2 SYGVQD (reference sequence). Unmatched junction bases numbered 3, after V lost 8 bases and J lost 10 bases. The CDR3 DNA is TGCGCCAGCGGGACAGGGAGCTCACCCCTCCACTTT. This gives the protein CASGTGSSPLHF.

This clone was seen just once. The chain recombines TRBV5-6 with TRBJ2-3; 7 bases are shared with TRBD1. This CDR3 is built from 15 residues. V shed 3 bases, J shed 3 bases, and the junction held 7 bases outside the gene matches. CDR1 is SGHDT, CDR2 YYEEEE, per germline. CDR3 in amino acids: CASSWGNRGTDTQYF. CDR3 coding DNA: TGTGCCAGCAGCTGGGGGAACAGGGGAACAGATACGCAGTATTTT.

The rearrangement links TRBV7-2 to TRBJ2-3; 10 bases map to TRBD2. CDR1 is SGHTA, CDR2 FQGNSA, per germline. The CDR3 has 12 residues. The ends lost 3 bases at V and 14 bases at J; junction bases unmatched: 5. CDR3 sequence reads: CASSFLAGEVYF. The CDR3 DNA reads TGTGCCAGCAGCTTCCTAGCGGGGGAAGTGTATTTT.

V is TRBV4-1 and J is TRBJ2-3; TRBD2 matches at 7 bases. V dropped 0 bases and J dropped 10; count of bases not matched to a gene: 7. Looked up from germline, CDR1 is MGHRA and CDR2 is YSYEKL. This CDR3 comprises 14 residues. The CDR3 protein is CASSQDLLGGSQYF. Here the CDR3 DNA reads TGCGCCAGCAGCCAAGATTTGTTGGGAGGGTCGCAGTATTTT.

The chain has TRBV5-1 and TRBJ1-3, with D possibly being TRBD1 (5 bases). In germline, CDR1 is SGHRS, CDR2 YFSETQ. The CDR3 consists of 15 residues. The V gene lost 5 bases and the J gene lost 1 base, with 13 bases spanning the gap. In DNA, the CDR3 is TGCGCCAGCAGGGCGGACATACTATCTGGAAACACCATATATTTT. It yields the protein CASRADILSGNTIYF.

This clone was detected only once. The rearrangement links TRBV5-4 to TRBJ1-2, with D perhaps TRBD1 (6 bases). The CDR3 totals 14 residues. Per the germline V gene, CDR1 is SGHNT and CDR2 is YYREEE (reference sequence). Trimming took off 6 bases at V and 5 bases at J, with 17 bases between the two ends. The CDR3 here is CASNYGGAEYGYTF. CDR3 sequence (DNA): TGTGCCAGCAATTACGGGGGGGCGGAGTATGGCTACACCTTC.